Presented here are 30 T cell receptor beta chains from one specimen sequenced in a study of T-cell reconstitution after alpha-beta-depleted transplantation in children. Unique molecular identifiers were incorporated when the TCRbeta library was constructed. TCRdb reprocessed the PCR reads via MiXCR and lists one record per CDR3 protein. This sample has roughly 400,000 distinct CDR3 sequences, with about 45% found just once. The input for sequencing was PBMCs, taken before TCRalphabeta/CD19-depleted stem cell transplant. The receptor source for this set is a girl aged 2-10 years with aplastic anemia, due to receive a stem cell transplant.

The chain carries TRBV25-1 and TRBJ1-4; 7 nucleotides line up with TRBD1. V lost 3 bases and J lost 10; bases outside the gene matches: 8. This CDR3 has 14 amino acids. The V gene's germline CDR1 is MGHDK and CDR2 SYGVNS. CDR3 in amino acids: CASSDEGAIGKLFF. The CDR3 DNA is TGTGCCAGCAGTGATGAGGGGGCGATTGGAAAACTGTTTTTT. The full variable domain, its missing parts supplied by reference TRBV25-1 and TRBJ1-4, is EADIYQTPRYLVIGTGKKITLECSQTMGHDKMYWYQQDPGMELHLIHYSYGVNSTEKGDLSSESTVSRIRTEHFPLTLESARPSHTSQYLCASSDEGAIGKLFFGSGTQLSVL.

The chain has TRBV10-3 and TRBJ2-7, with TRBD1 matching 10 bases. Germline values: CDR1 ENHRY, CDR2 SYGVKD. V shed 6 bases, J shed 2 bases, and the junction held 1 base outside the gene matches. The CDR3 totals 13 residues. CDR3 loop: CAIRGQGTYEQYF. CDR3 in DNA: TGTGCCATCAGGGGACAGGGGACCTACGAGCAGTACTTC.

This clonotype came up many times. This chain uses TRBV6-2 or TRBV6-3 with TRBJ1-5; no clear D. V was shortened by 5 bases and J by 2 bases, with 10 bases between the two germline ends. Looked up from germline, CDR1 is MNHEY and CDR2 is SVGEGT. The CDR3 extends over 14 amino acids. CDR3 sequence: CASSPYSRNQPQHF. In nucleotides, the CDR3 is TGTGCCAGCAGTCCCTACAGTCGCAATCAGCCCCAGCATTTT.

The chain recombines TRBV5-5 with TRBJ1-5; D ambiguous. V dropped 0 bases and J dropped 2 bases, with 6 bases sitting between them. Germline V gene lookup returns CDR1 SGHKS and CDR2 YYEKEE (reference sequence). The CDR3 length is 14 residues. The CDR3 DNA reads TGTGCCAGCAGCTTGGCCTCGGGCAATCAGCCCCAGCATTTT. Protein: CASSLASGNQPQHF.

The chain recombines TRBV20-1 with TRBJ2-3; a possible D gene is TRBD1 (6 bases). The CDR3 runs 15 residues. V was shortened by 6 bases and J by 1 base, with 17 bases between the two germline ends. The germline gives CDR1 DFQATT, CDR2 SNEGSKA (reference sequence). CDR3 protein: CSAPRGKGGTDTQYF. The CDR3 nucleotides are TGCAGTGCGCCGAGGGGAAAGGGGGGCACAGATACGCAGTATTTT.

In this sample, this clonotype turned up many times. The chain recombines TRBV12-3 or TRBV12-4 with TRBJ2-7; possibly TRBD1 or TRBD2 for D (5 bases each). This CDR3 contains 12 residues. Trimming took 3 bases from V and 7 from J, leaving 10 bases between them. The CDR3 loop is CASSFGGFEQYF. CDR3 DNA sequence: TGTGCCAGCAGTTTTGGGGGATTTGAGCAGTACTTC.

The chain links TRBV25-1 to TRBJ2-5; TRBD1 aligns across 7 bases. J lost 5 bases, V lost 3 bases, and 9 bases had no gene match. Germline CDR1 and CDR2: MGHDK and SYGVNS. CDR3 length: 15 amino acids. The CDR3 DNA follows: TGTGCCAGCAGTGACAGGGACAGCCGCCGGGAGACCCAGTACTTC. Residues: CASSDRDSRRETQYF.

This clonotype was seen a handful of times. At one end, the junction sequence differs from germline, possibly due to a read error. The V and J genes are TRBV20-1 and TRBJ2-3; TRBD2 aligns across 9 bases. The CDR3 totals 17 residues. The germline gives CDR1 DFQATT, CDR2 SNEGSKA (reference sequence). CDR3 coding DNA: TGCAGTGCTCCCCTCCTTGGCGGGAGGGTTAACACACATACGCAGTATTTT. This codes for CSAPLLGGRVNTHTQYF.

Here the CDR3 DNA reads TGCAGTGCTAGTGGGGTAAACTATGGCTACACCTTC. Its translation is CSASGVNYGYTF. V is TRBV20-1 and J is TRBJ1-2; D gene uncertain. Trimming pared 3 bases from V and 2 bases from J, leaving 7 bases between. Germline CDR1 is DFQATT and CDR2 is SNEGSKA (reference sequence). The CDR3 loop spans 12 amino acids.

CDR3 in DNA: TGCGCCACCCGACCGAGCAGGCAAGAGACCCAGTACTTC. Its protein is CATRPSRQETQYF. The rearrangement links TRBV5-1 to TRBJ2-5; no clear D gene. The CDR3 runs 13 residues. Trimming shortened V by 9 bases and J by 2 bases, and 14 bases separated the two germline ends. The germline CDR1 and CDR2 sequences are SGHRS and YFSETQ.

The chain links TRBV28 to TRBJ2-6; D unresolved. V was clipped by 7 bases and J by 1 base, with 14 bases between them. Germline-derived CDR1 and CDR2 are MDHEN and SYDVKM. The CDR3 is made up of 16 amino acids. CDR3 in DNA: TGTGCCAGCACCTCCCCTGATGGGTCTGGGGCCAACGTCCTGACTTTC. Translation: CASTSPDGSGANVLTF. The whole variable domain, filled in from reference TRBV28 and TRBJ2-6, reads DVKVTQSSRYLVKRTGEKVFLECVQDMDHENMFWYRQDPGLGLRLIYFSYDVKMKEKGDIPEGYSVSREKKERFSLILESASTNQTSMYLCASTSPDGSGANVLTFGAGSRLTVL.

This clonotype was counted ten times or more. The CDR3 DNA reads TGTGCCAGCAGTGAAATGAAGAGGGACACTGAAGCTTTCTTT. Amino acids: CASSEMKRDTEAFF. The gene calls are TRBV25-1 and TRBJ1-1; D remains ambiguous. V lost 2 bases, J lost 3 bases, and 10 bases lay in between. The CDR3 length is 14 residues. Germline lookup yields CDR1 MGHDK and CDR2 SYGVNS.

This clonotype was observed many times. The chain is built from TRBV20-1 and TRBJ1-4; the D gene is possibly TRBD1 (6 bases). The CDR3 is 13 amino acids. In germline, CDR1 is DFQATT, CDR2 SNEGSKA (reference sequence). V gave up 8 bases and J gave up 7 bases, with 17 bases separating them. The CDR3 coding sequence is TGCAGTTCCAGAAAGGGGGGCGGTGAAAAACTGTTTTTT. Translation gives CSSRKGGGEKLFF.

The chain employs TRBV5-4 and TRBJ2-6; perhaps TRBD2 as D (5 bases). Germline V gene sequence: CDR1 SGHNT, CDR2 YYREEE (reference sequence). V gave up 4 bases and J gave up 0 bases, with 14 bases separating them. The CDR3 length is 17 residues. The CDR3 loop is CASSPPGTDSGANVLTF. CDR3 in DNA: TGTGCCAGCAGCCCTCCGGGAACGGACTCTGGGGCCAACGTCCTGACTTTC.

This clonotype was counted only a few times. The rearrangement links TRBV29-1 to TRBJ2-3, with a weak D call TRBD1 (6 bases). Germline CDR1 SQVTM, CDR2 ANQGSEA. The CDR3 length is 13 residues. Deletions cut 5 bases from V and 0 bases from J, with 9 bases between. CDR3 in DNA: TGCAGCGTTAGGCAGGGGAGCACAGATACGCAGTATTTT. Translation gives CSVRQGSTDTQYF.

Only a few counts were recorded for this clonotype. The V and J genes are TRBV5-1 and TRBJ2-5; TRBD1 matches 8 bases. CDR1 is SGHRS and CDR2 is YFSETQ in the germline V gene. Losses at the gene ends were 0 bases for V and 5 bases for J; bases not matched to a gene: 9. The CDR3 has 16 amino acids. The CDR3 DNA reads as TGCGCCAGCAGCTTGGGCTGGGCAGGGGGCGATGAGACCCAGTACTTC. Amino acid sequence: CASSLGWAGGDETQYF. Drawing the rest from reference TRBV5-1 and TRBJ2-5, the complete variable domain is KAGVTQTPRYLIKTRGQQVTLSCSPISGHRSVSWYQQTPGQGLQFLFEYFSETQRNKGNFPGRFSGRQFSNSRSEMNVSTLELGDSALYLCASSLGWAGGDETQYFGPGTRLLVL.

This clonotype was counted only a few times. V is TRBV18 and J is TRBJ2-7; D assignment may be TRBD1 or TRBD2 (5 bases each). This CDR3 comprises 13 residues. Germline values: CDR1 KGHSH, CDR2 LQKENI. The V and J ends lost 3 bases and 3 bases respectively, with 9 bases between them. Here the CDR3 DNA reads TGTGCCAGCTCACCTTGGGACGGCTACGAGCAGTACTTC. Translated: CASSPWDGYEQYF.

The J gene is TRBJ2-1, the V gene TRBV9; TRBD2 matches 8 bases. This CDR3 comprises 15 residues. CDR1 is SGDLS, CDR2 YYNGEE, per germline. Trimming at V came to 0 bases and at J to 9 bases, leaving 8 bases not matched to a gene. The CDR3 spells CASSVAGGRQGEQFF. CDR3 sequence (DNA): TGTGCCAGCAGCGTAGCGGGAGGGCGGCAGGGTGAGCAGTTCTTC.

This chain joins TRBV29-1 and TRBJ2-2; D assignment may be TRBD1 or TRBD2 (5 bases each). The CDR3 is 14 residues long. Trimming took off 3 bases at V and 5 bases at J, with 13 bases between the two ends. From germline, CDR1 is SQVTM and CDR2 ANQGSEA. The CDR3 protein is CSVDGEGATGELFF. For the CDR3, the DNA is TGCAGCGTTGACGGGGAAGGGGCAACCGGGGAGCTGTTTTTT.

A note on this clonotype: The DNA is left out, because the CDR3 cannot be placed on it with certainty; the CDR3 is given as TCRdb lists it. The chain joins TRBV12-3 or TRBV12-4 to TRBJ1-2. The CDR3 is 15 amino acids long, termini counted. CDR3 in amino acids: CASSTSMEGIYGYTF.

This clonotype was found many times. V gene TRBV12-3 or TRBV12-4 combines with J gene TRBJ2-3; 7 positions match TRBD2. This CDR3 comprises 13 residues. J gave up 7 bases and V 2 bases, and 3 bases lay outside the gene matches. DNA for the CDR3: TGTGCCAGCAGTTTAAGTGGGACTAATACGCAGTATTTT. Translated, it gives CASSLSGTNTQYF.

This chain joins TRBV10-3 and TRBJ2-1; tentatively, D is TRBD2 (6 bases). Germline-derived CDR1 and CDR2 are ENHRY and SYGVKD. The CDR3 consists of 17 residues. Trimming took off 2 bases at V and 10 bases at J, with 24 bases between the two ends. The CDR3 DNA reads TGTGCCATCAGTGAGGCCATGGCGGGAAACACCTTCAACGAGCAGTTCTTC. Its translation is CAISEAMAGNTFNEQFF.

The gene calls are TRBV20-1 and TRBJ2-1; 8 positions match TRBD1. V lost 0 bases and J lost 13; bases outside the gene matches: 5. Germline CDR1 is DFQATT and CDR2 is SNEGSKA (reference sequence). The CDR3 is 12 amino acids. The CDR3 DNA reads as TGCAGTGCTAGAGATCACAGGGGGTTCCAGTTCTTC. Its protein is CSARDHRGFQFF.

The chain couples TRBV5-1 to TRBJ1-2, with D uncertain. This CDR3 has 13 amino acids. In germline, CDR1 is SGHRS, CDR2 YFSETQ. Trimming removed 4 bases at V and 3 bases at J, with 10 bases between. The CDR3 here is CASSPTLYYGYTF. CDR3 DNA sequence: TGCGCCAGCAGCCCAACCCTCTACTATGGCTACACCTTC.

As regards this clonotype: An end of the junction does not agree with germline; a read error may underlie this. This chain joins TRBV5-1 and TRBJ2-2, with D perhaps TRBD2 (6 bases). Germline V gene data show CDR1 as SGHRS and CDR2 as YFSETQ. The CDR3 is 14 residues long. In nucleotides, the CDR3 is TGCGCCAGCAGCTTGCGGGGGAACACCGGGGAGCAGTTTTTT. Its protein product is CASSLRGNTGEQFF.

The V gene is TRBV9, the J gene TRBJ1-3; no definite D call. Germline CDR1 and CDR2: SGDLS and YYNGEE. This CDR3 is 15 amino acids long. With 8 bases removed from V and 0 bases from J, the gap between germline ends came to 15 bases. CDR3 sequence (DNA): TGTGCCAGGGCAACAGCTCTGGTCTCTGGAAACACCATATATTTT. Residues: CARATALVSGNTIYF.

CDR3 protein: CASSVTGGELFF. CDR3 nucleotide sequence: TGTGCCAGCAGCGTGACTGGGGGGGAGCTGTTTTTT. V is TRBV7-9 and J is TRBJ2-2; D is uncertain. The CDR3 extends over 12 amino acids. Germline lookup yields CDR1 SEHNR and CDR2 FQNEAQ (reference sequence). Trimming pared 5 bases from V and 8 bases from J, leaving 9 bases between.

This clonotype showed up just a few times. The chain couples TRBV6-1 to TRBJ1-6, with D unresolved. The V gene lost 1 base and the J gene lost 6 bases, with 7 bases spanning the gap. The CDR3 runs 14 residues. CDR1 and CDR2 (germline): MNHNS, SASEGT. The CDR3 region is CASSEVVTNSPLHF. CDR3 bases: TGTGCCAGCAGTGAAGTGGTTACTAATTCACCCCTCCACTTT.

This chain connects TRBV5-1 to TRBJ2-3; TRBD2 matches 7 bases. Germline trimming cut 4 bases from V and 0 bases from J; bases unmatched to any gene: 5. Germline values: CDR1 SGHRS, CDR2 YFSETQ. The CDR3 sequence is 15 residues long. CDR3 residues: CASSKIGRSTDTQYF. CDR3 bases: TGCGCCAGCAGCAAAATCGGGAGGAGCACAGATACGCAGTATTTT.

The V gene is TRBV10-3, the J gene TRBJ2-3; no clear D. This CDR3 is 15 amino acids long. V was cut by 3 bases and J by 3 bases, with 13 bases left in between. The germline V gene has CDR1 ENHRY and CDR2 SYGVKD. This CDR3 is CAISDLATETDTQYF. The CDR3, as DNA: TGTGCCATCAGTGATTTGGCGACGGAGACAGATACGCAGTATTTT.